Shown below are 18 T cell receptor beta chains from a single sample sequenced in a study of cytomegalovirus exposure and HLA in healthy donors. Both 60 Vbeta primers and 13 Jbeta primers went into the PCR. Libraries were prepared by immunoSEQ multiplex PCR; TCRdb keeps only in-frame clonotypes and omits some of them. The data contain 170,000 or so clones, 65% to 85% of them singletons. What was sequenced was PBMCs. These receptors were collected from a man in his sixties in good health and CMV-seronegative.

J is TRBJ2-7 and V is TRBV9; tentative D call: TRBD1 (7 bases). Trimming shortened V by 3 bases and J by 4 bases, and 17 bases separated the two germline ends. Germline lookup yields CDR1 SGDLS and CDR2 YYNGEE. The CDR3 extends over 15 amino acids. The CDR3, as DNA: TGTGCCAGCAGCGCCACGGGGGACAGCCTATACGAGCAGTACTTC. It translates to CASSATGDSLYEQYF.

The chain is built from TRBV5-1 and TRBJ1-1, with D possibly TRBD1 on 5 matching bases. CDR3 length: 13 residues. Trimming left V 5 bases short and J 1 base short, with 9 bases between. Germline V lookup: CDR1 SGHRS, CDR2 YFSETQ. CDR3 in DNA: TGCGCCAGCAGATCAGGGAAGAACACTGAAGCTTTCTTT. As protein: CASRSGKNTEAFF.

The chain joins TRBV28 to TRBJ2-3; 9 bases fit TRBD2. CDR3 size: 15 residues. The germline V gene has CDR1 MDHEN and CDR2 SYDVKM. The V and J ends lost 5 bases and 8 bases, in that order; junction bases with no gene match: 11. CDR3 in amino acids: CASSQEAGGPVTQYF. CDR3 nucleotides: TGTGCCAGCAGTCAGGAGGCGGGAGGGCCTGTTACGCAGTATTTT.

The V gene is TRBV5-1, the J gene TRBJ2-7, with TRBD2 identical over 11 bases. CDR3 size: 15 residues. V shed 4 bases, J shed 3 bases, and the junction held 6 bases outside the gene matches. The germline CDR1 and CDR2 sequences are SGHRS and YFSETQ. In nucleotides, the CDR3 is TGCGCCAGCAGCCCGACTAGCGGGGCGTACTACGAGCAGTACTTC. It translates to CASSPTSGAYYEQYF.

The chain employs TRBV2 and TRBJ1-2; 7 bases fit TRBD1. The CDR3 consists of 15 residues. V lost 4 bases and J lost 1; bases outside the gene matches: 6. Germline assignment: CDR1 SNHLY and CDR2 FYNNEI. The CDR3 sequence is CASSAIQGSNYGYTF. CDR3 sequence (DNA): TGTGCCAGCAGTGCGATACAGGGGAGTAACTATGGCTACACCTTC.

This clone has only a few counts. This sequence joins TRBV11-1 and TRBJ1-1; 10 bases line up with TRBD1. V was pared by 4 bases and J by 1 base, with 3 bases of the junction left unmatched. The germline V gene encodes CDR1 SGHAT and CDR2 FQDESV (reference sequence). CDR3 length: 15 amino acids. This CDR3 is CASSWDRGRNTEAFF. In DNA, the CDR3 is TGTGCCAGCAGCTGGGACAGGGGAAGGAACACTGAAGCTTTCTTT.

The gene calls are TRBV7-9 and TRBJ2-1; D is possibly TRBD1 (5 bases). From germline, CDR1 is SEHNR and CDR2 FQNEAQ (reference sequence). The length of the CDR3 is 13 residues. V lost 5 bases and J 6 bases, leaving 11 bases between the germline ends. The CDR3 coding sequence is TGTGCCAGCAGCCCCGCAGGGATCAATGAGCAGTTCTTC. It specifies CASSPAGINEQFF.

V is TRBV6-1 and J is TRBJ1-2, with 11 bases aligning to TRBD1. The germline gives CDR1 MNHNS, CDR2 SASEGT. V shed 4 bases, J shed 8 bases, and the junction held 6 bases outside the gene matches. This CDR3 is built from 14 residues. The CDR3 loop is CASSGDRGIWGYTF. In DNA, the CDR3 is TGTGCCAGCAGTGGGGACAGGGGGATTTGGGGCTACACCTTC.

In this sample, this clone turned up many times. The gene calls are TRBV5-6 and TRBJ2-5; TRBD1 might be the D (5 bases). Looked up from germline, CDR1 is SGHDT and CDR2 is YYEEEE. This CDR3 has 12 amino acids. V was clipped by 0 bases and J by 7 bases, with 7 bases between them. This chain's CDR3 is CASSLVQGTQYF. In DNA form, the CDR3 reads TGTGCCAGCAGCTTGGTCCAGGGGACCCAGTACTTC.

CDR3 in amino acids: CASSLERELYEQYF. CDR3 nucleotides: TGTGCCAGCAGCTTAGAACGGGAGTTATACGAGCAGTACTTC. The chain joins TRBV7-2 to TRBJ2-7; D possibly corresponds to TRBD2 (6 bases). Germline values: CDR1 SGHTA, CDR2 FQGNSA. The CDR3 spans 14 residues. V was shortened by 1 base and J by 4 bases, with 11 bases between the two germline ends. Using reference TRBV7-2 and TRBJ2-7 for the parts outside the CDR3, the full variable domain is GAGVSQSPSNKVTEKGKDVELRCDPISGHTALYWYRQSLGQGLEFLIYFQGNSAPDKSGLPSDRFSAERTGGSVSTLTIQRTQQEDSAVYLCASSLERELYEQYFGPGTRLTVT.

This clone was counted once. This chain uses TRBV18 with TRBJ1-1; 7 nucleotides agree with TRBD1. The germline V gene has CDR1 KGHSH and CDR2 LQKENI. J was trimmed by 2 bases and V by 0 bases; bases with no gene match: 6. This CDR3 is built from 16 residues. In DNA, the CDR3 is TGTGCCAGCTCACCACCATACAGGGGACATAACACTGAAGCTTTCTTT. Protein product: CASSPPYRGHNTEAFF.

The chain couples TRBV30 to TRBJ2-7; 8 bases match TRBD2. Trimming cost V 3 bases and J 6 bases; bases outside gene matches: 25. The CDR3 covers 19 residues. Germline lookup yields CDR1 GTSNPN and CDR2 SVGIG (reference sequence). CDR3 sequence (DNA): TGTGCCTGGAGCAGAGCGAAGTTGACTAGCGTGACGAGGCCCCGCGAGCAGTACTTC. This translates into CAWSRAKLTSVTRPREQYF.

The gene calls are TRBV27 and TRBJ2-7, with 9 bases that match TRBD2. V dropped 0 bases and J dropped 2; count of bases not matched to a gene: 5. CDR3 length: 16 residues. The germline CDR1 and CDR2 sequences are MNHEY and SMNVEV (reference sequence). The chain's CDR3 is CASSLSRGGLTYEQYF. In nucleotides, the CDR3 is TGTGCCAGCAGTTTATCGCGGGGGGGGCTAACCTACGAGCAGTACTTC.

Regarding this clone: One end of the junction is discordant with germline, which a read error may explain. V usage is TRBV7-9 and J usage is TRBJ1-2; 10 bases map to TRBD1. CDR1 is SEHNR, CDR2 FQNEAQ, per germline (reference sequence). The CDR3 consists of 17 residues. The CDR3 region has the DNA TGTGCCAGCAGCCCATTTAGACCGGGACAGGGGATTTATGGCTACCCCTTC. It specifies CASSPFRPGQGIYGYPF.

This chain links TRBV29-1 with TRBJ2-7, with 8 bases aligning to TRBD1. J was trimmed by 6 bases and V by 6 bases; bases with no gene match: 7. Germline-derived CDR1 and CDR2 are SQVTM and ANQGSEA. The CDR3 sequence is 12 residues long. The CDR3, as DNA: TGCAGCGTCGCCGGGACAGGAAGCGAGCAGTACTTC. Its protein is CSVAGTGSEQYF.

The J gene is TRBJ2-2, the V gene TRBV30; 9 nucleotides agree with TRBD1. Germline CDR1 and CDR2: GTSNPN and SVGIG (reference sequence). V lost 5 bases to trimming and J lost 7 bases; unmatched junction nucleotides: 11. The CDR3 loop spans 15 amino acids. In DNA form, the CDR3 reads TGTGCCTGGTGTGGGGGGACAGGGTTGGTCGGGGAGCTGTTTTTT. Translating it yields CAWCGGTGLVGELFF.

The chain has TRBV12-5 and TRBJ2-1; 8 nucleotides agree with TRBD1. The CDR3 is made up of 16 amino acids. V was clipped by 5 bases and J by 1 base; unmatched bases: 7. CDR1 and CDR2 (germline): LGHNT, FRNRAP. CDR3 DNA: TGTGCTAGTGGTAACGTACAGGGGGTGTCCTACAATGAGCAGTTCTTC. Its protein product is CASGNVQGVSYNEQFF.

In regard to this clone: The junction differs from germline at one of its ends, possibly a read error. CDR3 region: CASGVTGGTGGQPQNF. The CDR3 DNA reads as TGTGCCAGCGGGGTTACAGGGGGCACAGGTGGTCAGCCCCAGAATTTT. The genes are TRBV2 and TRBJ1-5; 9 bases align to TRBD1. There are 16 residues in the CDR3. The germline CDR1 and CDR2 sequences are SNHLY and FYNNEI.